This entry lists 11 T cell receptor beta chains sequenced from one sample in a study of human T cells and chemical hapten exposure. Time point given: patch test 1, 2 weeks after DPC sensitization. Treatment specified: therapeutic diphenylcyclopropenone sensitization with weekly scalp DPC. Sequencing started from total RNA isolated from unfractionated whole blood. TCRdb ran MiXCR on the RACE reads and lists one entry per CDR3 protein. The data contain approximately 52,000 distinct CDR3 sequences, approximately 11% of them singletons. Material: whole blood, obtained in connection with sensitization to the hapten diphenylcyclopropenone (DPC). The receptor source for this set is a woman between 35 and 50 years old with alopecia areata. Some clones in this sample may be carry-over from other donors' samples.

This rearrangement joins TRBV29-1 to TRBJ1-1, with D unresolved. With 3 bases removed from V and 1 base from J, the gap between germline ends came to 6 bases. Germline V gives CDR1 SQVTM, CDR2 ANQGSEA. The CDR3 runs to 12 residues. DNA for the CDR3: TGCAGCGTTGATCGGGAGAACACTGAAGCTTTCTTT. It yields the protein CSVDRENTEAFF.

This chain connects TRBV28 to TRBJ2-7; maybe TRBD2 (5 bases). With 5 bases removed from V and 4 bases from J, the gap between germline ends came to 12 bases. CDR1 is MDHEN, CDR2 SYDVKM, per germline. The CDR3 sequence is 13 residues long. DNA for the CDR3: TGTGCCAGCAGTCGGCCCGGGGTTTACGAGCAGTACTTC. Amino acid sequence: CASSRPGVYEQYF.

This chain joins TRBV7-2 and TRBJ2-3; 10 nucleotides align to TRBD2. There are 17 residues in the CDR3. With 1 base clipped from V and 3 bases from J, the junction kept 7 bases outside the gene matches. The germline V gene has CDR1 SGHTA and CDR2 FQGNSA. The CDR3 DNA sequence: TGTGCCAGCAGCTTAGTATTTAGCGGGGGGATTACAGATACGCAGTATTTT. Translation gives CASSLVFSGGITDTQYF. Full variable domain (outside the CDR3, taken from reference TRBV7-2 and TRBJ2-3): GAGVSQSPSNKVTEKGKDVELRCDPISGHTALYWYRQSLGQGLEFLIYFQGNSAPDKSGLPSDRFSAERTGGSVSTLTIQRTQQEDSAVYLCASSLVFSGGITDTQYFGPGTRLTVL.

This clonotype was seen at least ten times. This rearrangement joins TRBV24-1 to TRBJ2-7, with D unclear. This CDR3 contains 17 residues. Germline V gene lookup returns CDR1 KGHDR and CDR2 SFDVKD. V dropped 5 bases and J dropped 2 bases, with 21 bases sitting between them. In DNA form, the CDR3 reads TGTGCCACCAGTGGTTCGGGCGGACCCAAACCCACCTACGAGCAGTACTTC. Encoded protein: CATSGSGGPKPTYEQYF.

The table lists this clonotype with a few counts. The V gene is TRBV27, the J gene TRBJ2-3; 8 nucleotides line up with TRBD1. Germline V gene sequence: CDR1 MNHEY, CDR2 SMNVEV (reference sequence). With V trimmed by 6 bases and J by 2 bases, 10 bases remained unmatched. The CDR3 is made up of 16 amino acids. The CDR3 region is CASSDADRGHTDTQYF. The CDR3 DNA reads as TGTGCCAGCAGCGATGCAGACAGGGGCCACACAGATACGCAGTATTTT.

Many counts were recorded for this clonotype. The chain links TRBV18 to TRBJ1-1; D not certain. CDR3 length: 11 residues. V lost 3 bases and J 8 bases, leaving 7 bases between the germline ends. Germline CDR1 KGHSH, CDR2 LQKENI. CDR3 sequence reads: CASSPRGEAFF. CDR3 sequence (DNA): TGTGCCAGCTCACCTCGCGGGGAAGCTTTCTTT.

V gene TRBV19 combines with J gene TRBJ2-1; TRBD2 aligns across 9 bases. Germline V gene sequence: CDR1 LNHDA, CDR2 SQIVND (reference sequence). Unmatched junction bases numbered 8, after V lost 4 bases and J lost 7 bases. CDR3 size: 15 residues. CDR3 residues: CASSSSGSNRNEQFF. The CDR3 DNA is TGTGCCAGTAGTAGTAGCGGGAGTAATAGAAATGAGCAGTTCTTC.

This clonotype was counted only a few times. The genes are TRBV6-6 and TRBJ2-1, with a tentative D call TRBD2 (6 bases). Trimming removed 4 bases from V and 0 bases from J, with 16 bases in between. This CDR3 comprises 17 residues. Germline CDR1 is MNHNY and CDR2 is SVGAGI (reference sequence). The CDR3 DNA reads as TGTGCCAGCAGTTCCCCAACGGACGGGAGCTCCTACAATGAGCAGTTCTTC. It is translated as CASSSPTDGSSYNEQFF.

This clonotype was seen only a few times. This chain joins TRBV14 and TRBJ2-4, with D maybe TRBD1 (6 bases). V was shortened by 0 bases and J by 2 bases, with 14 bases between the two germline ends. The CDR3 is 17 residues long. In germline, CDR1 is SGHDN, CDR2 FVKESK. Written as DNA, the CDR3 is TGTGCCAGCAGCCAAGATCTGATAACAGGGACCAAAAACATTCAGTACTTC. It translates to CASSQDLITGTKNIQYF.

In its sample, this clonotype was seen many times. The chain carries TRBV9 and TRBJ2-3; D remains unclear. Germline V gene lookup returns CDR1 SGDLS and CDR2 YYNGEE. V was shortened by 0 bases and J by 1 base, with 6 bases between the two germline ends. The CDR3 is 14 amino acids. CDR3 in DNA: TGTGCCAGCAGCGTAGGAGCAGGCACAGATACGCAGTATTTT. It translates to CASSVGAGTDTQYF. Full variable domain (outside the CDR3, taken from reference TRBV9 and TRBJ2-3): DSGVTQTPKHLITATGQRVTLRCSPRSGDLSVYWYQQSLDQGLQFLIQYYNGEERAKGNILERFSAQQFPDLHSELNLSSLELGDSALYFCASSVGAGTDTQYFGPGTRLTVL.

This clonotype appeared a few times. The chain employs TRBV5-4 and TRBJ2-5; 7 bases agree with TRBD1. Looked up from germline, CDR1 is SGHNT and CDR2 is YYREEE (reference sequence). This CDR3 spans 13 amino acids. V gave up 4 bases and J gave up 3 bases; unmatched junction bases: 3. This CDR3 is CASSKDREETQYF. DNA of the CDR3: TGTGCCAGCAGCAAAGACAGGGAAGAGACCCAGTACTTC.